The subject of this entry is one T cell receptor beta chain. This sample is drawn from a study of blood T cell repertoires in COVID-19. About the research overall: The United States, Italy and Spain provided the acute and convalescent COVID-19 samples. The cDNA or gDNA used as material had been derived from T cells, B-cell-depleted T cells, or PBMCs.

Methods used by the authors: Reference gene primer amplification yielded estimated nucleated cell counts. Libraries were prepared by immunoSEQ multiplex PCR; TCRdb keeps only in-frame clonotypes and omits some of them. Clone size and the V and J calls come from that table; the DNA yielded D and trimming. The table shows about 72,000 clones, with about nine tenths occurring only once. Germline-derived CDR1 and CDR2 are MDHEN and SYDVKM. This CDR3 has 14 residues. V trimming: 7 bases; J trimming: 1 base; junction bases outside the gene matches: 4. This sequence was found in a man aged 25 to 45 with acute or convalescent COVID-19. The genes are TRBV28 and TRBJ1-5, with 7 bases aligning to TRBD1. Sample: peripheral blood. The CDR3 loop is CASNPDRSNQPQHF. In DNA form, the CDR3 reads TGTGCCAGCAATCCGGACAGGAGCAATCAGCCCCAGCATTTT.